The 8 T cell receptor beta chains reported below all come from one sample, sequenced in a study of cytomegalovirus exposure and HLA in healthy donors. Researchers ran the PCR with 60 Vbeta and 13 Jbeta primers. Here immunoSEQ multiplex PCR was the method, and the copy in TCRdb shows in-frame clones only, minus some. This table holds about 150,000 clones, 55% to 80% found once. The source material was PBMCs. The receptor source for this set is a woman aged 55-70 years in good health and CMV-seropositive.

The rearrangement joins TRBV15 to TRBJ2-3, with D perhaps matching TRBD2 (7 bases). V shed 5 bases and J shed 4 bases, with 16 bases lying between them. The CDR3 loop spans 15 amino acids. Germline values: CDR1 LNHNV, CDR2 YYDKDF (reference sequence). DNA of the CDR3: TGTGCCACCAGCGAACAGGGAGGGAGGGCAGATACGCAGTATTTT. This sequence encodes CATSEQGGRADTQYF.

This clone appeared a few times. This chain uses TRBV29-1 with TRBJ2-4, with TRBD2 matching over 13 bases. CDR1 is SQVTM and CDR2 is ANQGSEA in the germline V gene. With 3 bases clipped from V and 0 bases from J, the junction kept 5 bases outside the gene matches. The CDR3 length is 17 residues. CDR3 in amino acids: CSVDGLAGDLAKNIQYF. CDR3 coding DNA: TGCAGCGTTGACGGACTAGCGGGAGACTTAGCCAAAAACATTCAGTACTTC.

The V and J genes are TRBV2 and TRBJ1-5; D remains unclear. Trimming removed 1 base at V and 4 bases at J, with 8 bases between. The CDR3 runs to 14 residues. CDR1 and CDR2 from the germline V gene are SNHLY and FYNNEI. The CDR3: CASSEGQVNQPQHF. The CDR3, as DNA: TGTGCCAGCAGTGAAGGGCAAGTTAATCAGCCCCAGCATTTT.

This chain joins TRBV6-5 and TRBJ1-2, with D possibly matching TRBD1 (6 bases). Germline values: CDR1 MNHEY, CDR2 SVGAGI. V lost 6 bases, J lost 8 bases, and 16 bases lay in between. The CDR3 consists of 13 residues. The CDR3 sequence: CASRQTGPRGYTF. As DNA, the CDR3 is TGTGCCAGCAGGCAAACAGGGCCGCGGGGCTACACCTTC.

This clone was observed a few times. The chain links TRBV7-9 to TRBJ2-3, with D possibly TRBD1 on 5 matching bases. CDR1 SEHNR and CDR2 FQNEAQ come from the germline V gene (reference sequence). The CDR3 is 17 residues long. V shed 1 base and J shed 1 base, with 15 bases lying between them. CDR3 residues: CASSLGVWGQGTDTQYF. CDR3 nucleotides: TGTGCCAGCAGCTTAGGGGTATGGGGCCAAGGCACAGATACGCAGTATTTT.

This clone was recorded a few times. The chain joins TRBV6-5 to TRBJ2-7, with a possible D match to TRBD2 (7 bases). There are 13 residues in the CDR3. V lost 2 bases, J lost 7 bases, and 12 bases lay in between. Germline V gives CDR1 MNHEY, CDR2 SVGAGI. CDR3 sequence (DNA): TGTGCCAGCAGTTACGGGGGGGCAGGGGAGCAGTACTTC. Its protein product is CASSYGGAGEQYF.

The chain joins TRBV30 to TRBJ2-1, with 8 bases matching TRBD2. The CDR3 consists of 13 residues. The J segment lost 16 bases and the V segment lost 0 bases, leaving 11 bases of the junction unmatched. The germline V gene has CDR1 GTSNPN and CDR2 SVGIG (reference sequence). The chain's CDR3 is CAWSVRSGTRFFF. The CDR3 nucleotides are TGTGCCTGGAGTGTAAGGTCCGGGACTAGGTTCTTCTTC. Variable domain in full (rest from reference TRBV30 and TRBJ2-1): SQTIHQWPATLVQPVGSPLSLECTVEGTSNPNLYWYRQAAGRGLQLLFYSVGIGQISSEVPQNLSASRPQDRQFILSSKKLLLSDSGFYLCAWSVRSGTRFFFGPGTRLTVL.

The chain carries TRBV5-1 and TRBJ1-4; the D is unclear. The germline V gene has CDR1 SGHRS and CDR2 YFSETQ. V lost 0 bases, J lost 8 bases, and 14 bases lay in between. The CDR3 spans 15 residues. The CDR3 DNA reads as TGCGCCAGCAGCTTGGGCGGAGGTGGATACGAAAAACTGTTTTTT. This encodes CASSLGGGGYEKLFF.